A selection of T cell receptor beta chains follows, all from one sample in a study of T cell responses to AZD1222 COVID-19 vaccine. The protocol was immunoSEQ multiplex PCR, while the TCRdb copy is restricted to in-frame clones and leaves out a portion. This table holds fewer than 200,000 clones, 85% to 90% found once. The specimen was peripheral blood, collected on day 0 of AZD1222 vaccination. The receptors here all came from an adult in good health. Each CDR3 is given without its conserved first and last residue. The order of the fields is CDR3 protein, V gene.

cdr3_aa: ASSGYSSNEKLF
v_call: TRBV5-1

cdr3_aa: ASRGKAPTVNYGYT
v_call: TRBV19

cdr3_aa: ASSPDLGNQPQH
v_call: TRBV7-9

cdr3_aa: ASSDRDLPKDEQY
v_call: TRBV11-1

cdr3_aa: ASTPLGRETQY
v_call: TRBV27

cdr3_aa: ASSQAGEGRNIQY
v_call: TRBV4-3

cdr3_aa: ASSPILKSTEAF
v_call: TRBV11-2

cdr3_aa: ASSNRTDTPYYEQY
v_call: TRBV21-1

cdr3_aa: ASSQQGHLGTQY
v_call: TRBV6-5

cdr3_aa: ASSTTTYEQY
v_call: TRBV10-1

cdr3_aa: ASSPSDRLTGELF
v_call: TRBV9

cdr3_aa: ASSDRIYEQY
v_call: TRBV2

cdr3_aa: ASSLQGAGPYEQY
v_call: TRBV5-4

cdr3_aa: AWSPTGAGANVLT
v_call: TRBV30

cdr3_aa: ASSLGQMNTEAF
v_call: TRBV6-5

cdr3_aa: ASSYYGLSTDTQY
v_call: TRBV6-5

cdr3_aa: ASSLGGLTGQLEQY
v_call: TRBV5-5

cdr3_aa: ASNSGGHQETQY
v_call: TRBV5-1

cdr3_aa: ASSLEGHVNQPQH
v_call: TRBV11-2

cdr3_aa: ASSPAGSGGGQNIQY
v_call: TRBV5-1

cdr3_aa: ASSSRDALEAF
v_call: TRBV28

cdr3_aa: ASSLRGGAVDTQY
v_call: TRBV7-2

cdr3_aa: SADTSGSSQETQY
v_call: TRBV29-1

cdr3_aa: ASSQEGSSEEQY
v_call: TRBV4-2

cdr3_aa: ASSLEGAQPQH
v_call: TRBV5-1

cdr3_aa: ASSLPGTSEEGEQF
v_call: TRBV23-1

cdr3_aa: ASSGLGGGSSYEQY
v_call: TRBV5-6

cdr3_aa: ATSLRGTQY
v_call: TRBV15

cdr3_aa: ASGLALTGNNEQF
v_call: TRBV12-5

cdr3_aa: ASSLGVGSSYNEQF
v_call: TRBV7-9

cdr3_aa: SVYGIQDLNTEAF
v_call: TRBV29-1

cdr3_aa: ATRRYRGLDGLSEQF
v_call: TRBV27

cdr3_aa: ASSPAAGGVHPPLH
v_call: TRBV14

cdr3_aa: ASSSPGQGGYT
v_call: TRBV7-3

cdr3_aa: ASMSSVWGTDTQY
v_call: TRBV28

cdr3_aa: ASSFAEANYGYT
v_call: TRBV7-8

cdr3_aa: SVEGQVAYEQY
v_call: TRBV29-1

cdr3_aa: ASSLVSAYTGELF
v_call: TRBV5-1

cdr3_aa: ASSYGRQTYNSPLH
v_call: TRBV6-2/TRBV6-3

cdr3_aa: ASSYINEQF
v_call: TRBV6-5

cdr3_aa: ASLAGGSYNEQF
v_call: TRBV6-6

cdr3_aa: AWSVLAAYEQY
v_call: TRBV30

cdr3_aa: ASTIGDTEAF
v_call: TRBV2

cdr3_aa: ASSWISNQPQH
v_call: TRBV6-5

cdr3_aa: ASSQDRPNNSPLH
v_call: TRBV4-1

cdr3_aa: ASSLLLKDYEQY
v_call: TRBV5-6

cdr3_aa: ASSLAGQLNTEAF
v_call: TRBV13

cdr3_aa: ASSVGTGGGDPTEAF
v_call: TRBV9

cdr3_aa: ASSIQGATNEKLF
v_call: TRBV19

cdr3_aa: ASRGLAGYT
v_call: TRBV27

cdr3_aa: ASTLTGPYEQY
v_call: TRBV12-3/TRBV12-4

cdr3_aa: ASSLISGPYGYT
v_call: TRBV28

cdr3_aa: ASSLGVYSLQQF
v_call: TRBV7-8

cdr3_aa: ASSPGQAKLNQPQH
v_call: TRBV7-2

cdr3_aa: AIGQGEDTEAF
v_call: TRBV10-3

cdr3_aa: ASSPEGANVLT
v_call: TRBV18

cdr3_aa: ASMAGGQETQY
v_call: TRBV6-5